This is a list of T cell receptor beta chains from one sample in a study of cytomegalovirus exposure and HLA in healthy donors. The assay was immunoSEQ multiplex PCR, and TCRdb's table has in-frame clones only and misses some. The sample consists of approximately 170,000 clones, about 80% of them appearing once. The specimen was PBMCs. The receptors come from a middle-aged man in good health and CMV-seronegative. The CDR3 runs from the conserved cysteine through the conserved F or W. Fields, in order: CDR3 length, V gene, clone size, D gene, J gene, CDR3 DNA, CDR3 protein. The D gene is left open where the match is weak. Where a row states a size, it is once, few, many or the class of an expanded clone; other rows omit it.

15	TRBV5-1	NA	TRBD1	TRBJ1-4	TGCGCCAGCAGGCGCCGGACAGGGGAAAATGAAAAACTGTTTTTT	CASRRRTGENEKLFF
12	TRBV6-1	NA	TRBD1	TRBJ1-2	TGTGCCATCTCGACAGGGCACTATGGCTACACCTTC	CAISTGHYGYTF
14	TRBV19	NA	NA	TRBJ1-1	TGTGCCAGTAGTCCGGAGCGCCTGAACACTGAAGCTTTCTTT	CASSPERLNTEAFF
12	TRBV28	NA	NA	TRBJ1-1	TGTGCCAGCAGTTTGTTCCTGGGGGCCACTTTCTTT	CASSLFLGATFF
12	TRBV2	few	NA	TRBJ1-2	TGTGCCAGCAGGACGGAGCTCTATGGCTACACCTTC	CASRTELYGYTF
11	TRBV11-2	NA	NA	TRBJ2-1	TGTGCCAGCGGGGCTTACAATGAGCAGTTCTTC	CASGAYNEQFF
13	TRBV6-1	NA	NA	TRBJ1-2	TGTGCCAGCAGTGAACCGGGTAACTATGGCTACACCTTC	CASSEPGNYGYTF
15	TRBV6-6	once	NA	TRBJ1-1	TGTGCCAGCAGCCCCTTCGATCGACAGAACACTGAAGCTTTCTTT	CASSPFDRQNTEAFF
15	TRBV27	few	NA	TRBJ2-1	TGTGCCAGCAGTTTAGGGGGGAGCTCCTACAATGAGCAGTTCTTC	CASSLGGSSYNEQFF
12	TRBV7-9	few	NA	TRBJ2-2	TGTGCCAGCAGCCTGAGCGCCGGGGAGCTGTTTTTT	CASSLSAGELFF
14	TRBV7-2	NA	TRBD1	TRBJ1-2	TGTGCCAGCAGCCCTATTAGGGACAGGGGTAGCTACACCTTC	CASSPIRDRGSYTF
13	TRBV2	NA	NA	TRBJ1-1	TGTGCCAGCAGTGTAGATACGAACACTGAAGCTTTCTTT	CASSVDTNTEAFF
14	TRBV27	NA	NA	TRBJ2-1	TGTGCCAGCAGTGTCTCGGGGAAAAACAATGAGCAGTTCTTC	CASSVSGKNNEQFF
15	TRBV7-3	NA	TRBD1	TRBJ2-2	TGTGCCAGCAGCTTTACGACAGGGAGTACCGGGGAGCTGTTTTTT	CASSFTTGSTGELFF
16	TRBV27	few	TRBD1	TRBJ2-3	TGTGCCAGCAATGTCATACCGGGACAGGGGCGAGATACGCAGTATTTT	CASNVIPGQGRDTQYF
14	TRBV6-1	NA	TRBD2	TRBJ2-7	TGTGCCAGCATTTTACTAGCGGGATCAAGCGAGCAGTACTTC	CASILLAGSSEQYF
14	TRBV28	few	NA	TRBJ2-5	TGTGCCAGCAGTTTGACAGGTTGGGGAGAGACCCAGTACTTC	CASSLTGWGETQYF
15	TRBV30	NA	NA	TRBJ2-7	TGTGCCTGGACCTACCCCCCTAGAGGGCGCTACGAGCAGTACTTC	CAWTYPPRGRYEQYF
14	TRBV30	many	NA	TRBJ2-1	TGTGCCTGGAGTGTTGGCGGGAAGAACAATGAGCAGTTCTTC	CAWSVGGKNNEQFF
15	TRBV19	NA	NA	TRBJ2-6	TGTGCCAGTAGTATTTCGAGAGCTGGGGCCAACGTCCTGACTTTC	CASSISRAGANVLTF
14	TRBV6-1	NA	NA	TRBJ2-2	TGTGCCAGCAGGGGACTTGACCTCACCGGGGAGCTGTTTTTT	CASRGLDLTGELFF
14	TRBV9	NA	NA	TRBJ2-7	TGTGCCAGCAGCGTCCGGGACACTGCCTACGAGCAGTACTTC	CASSVRDTAYEQYF
15	TRBV10-3	few	TRBD1	TRBJ2-7	TGTGCCATCAGCCACGACAGGGGCGGCCCCTACGAGCAGTACTTC	CAISHDRGGPYEQYF
14	TRBV5-1	NA	NA	TRBJ2-7	TGCGCCAGCAGCTTAGATAGATTCACCTACGAGCAGTACTTC	CASSLDRFTYEQYF
12	TRBV15	NA	NA	TRBJ2-2	TGTGCCACCAGCCCTAGTACCGGGGAGCTGTTTTTT	CATSPSTGELFF
14	TRBV4-1	NA	NA	TRBJ1-2	TGCGCCAGCAGCGCCCTCACAGAGATCTATGGCTACACCTTC	CASSALTEIYGYTF
15	TRBV7-9	NA	NA	TRBJ2-1	TGTGCCAGCAGCCGCAGTGGCGGCACTCGTAATGAGCAGTTCTTC	CASSRSGGTRNEQFF
13	TRBV11-2	NA	NA	TRBJ1-2	TGTGCCAGCAGCCCCCGGACGGGGTATGGCTACACCTTC	CASSPRTGYGYTF
10	TRBV6-5	few	NA	TRBJ2-1	TGTGCCAGCGGGCGCAATGAGCAGTTCTTC	CASGRNEQFF
13	TRBV18	few	NA	TRBJ1-1	TGTGCCAGCTCAATTCCCAGTTTCTCCGAAGCTTTCTTT	CASSIPSFSEAFF
15	TRBV2	NA	TRBD1	TRBJ2-5	TGTGCCAGCAGTGGAGGACAGGGAGGAGGGGAGACCCAGTACTTC	CASSGGQGGGETQYF
14	TRBV4-1	NA	TRBD1	TRBJ1-5	TGCGCCAGCAGTTTGGACAGGGGAAATCAGCCCCAGCATTTT	CASSLDRGNQPQHF
15	TRBV5-4	NA	NA	TRBJ2-3	TGTGCCAGCAGCTTAGATGGAAGTCTAGGAGATACGCAGTATTTT	CASSLDGSLGDTQYF
15	TRBV21-1	few	NA	TRBJ2-3	TGTGCCAGCAACTTGACAGGGGCGCACGCAGATACGCAGTATTTT	CASNLTGAHADTQYF
13	TRBV11-2	NA	NA	TRBJ2-2	TGTGCCAGCAGCCCGCGGAACACCGGGGAGCTGTTTTTT	CASSPRNTGELFF
17	TRBV4-1	NA	TRBD2	TRBJ2-2	TGCGCCAGCAGCCAAGGGACTAGCGGCTTGAACACCGGGGAGCTGTTTTTT	CASSQGTSGLNTGELFF
18	TRBV5-1	NA	TRBD2	TRBJ2-4	TGCGCCAGCAGCCCGTTAGCGGGAAGCCGGGAGGGGGAAAACATTCAGTACTTC	CASSPLAGSREGENIQYF
14	TRBV7-9	NA	NA	TRBJ1-1	TGTGCCAGCAGCTTACGGGGGAGGGACACTGAAGCTTTCTTT	CASSLRGRDTEAFF
15	TRBV5-1	NA	NA	TRBJ1-1	TGCGCCAGCAGCTTGAGGGGCCTCGTCGAGACTGAAGCTTTCTTT	CASSLRGLVETEAFF
13	TRBV6-6	once	NA	TRBJ1-2	TGTGCCAGCACTAAGACAGAAAACTATGGCTACACCTTC	CASTKTENYGYTF
13	TRBV5-8	NA	NA	TRBJ2-7	TGTGCCAGCACCCAGGGGGGCTCCTACGAGCAGTACTTC	CASTQGGSYEQYF
14	TRBV28	NA	TRBD1	TRBJ1-2	TGTGCCAGCAGTTTGGAGGGGACAGGGGTAGGCTACACCTTC	CASSLEGTGVGYTF
15	TRBV5-1	NA	TRBD1	TRBJ1-1	TGCGCCAGCAGCGCCGGGACAGGGGCGGTCACTGAAGCTTTCTTT	CASSAGTGAVTEAFF
13	TRBV6-5	NA	NA	TRBJ1-2	TGTGCCAGCAGTTACTCGAACAGTAGAGGCTACACCTTC	CASSYSNSRGYTF
15	TRBV9	once	TRBD2	TRBJ2-1	TGTGCCAGCAGTCGACCGGGACTAGGAGTGAATGAGCAGTTCTTC	CASSRPGLGVNEQFF
15	TRBV18	NA	TRBD1	TRBJ2-2	TGTGCCAGCTCACCGCAGACAGGGGACACCGGGGAGCTGTTTTTT	CASSPQTGDTGELFF
15	TRBV19	NA	NA	TRBJ2-1	TGTGCCAGTAGTCCCGTACCCGGGAGTTACAATGAGCAGTTCTTC	CASSPVPGSYNEQFF
14	TRBV7-9	NA	NA	TRBJ2-7	TGTGCCAGCAGCCAAAGCAGCGTAGCCTACGAGCAGTACTTC	CASSQSSVAYEQYF
15	TRBV9	once	TRBD1	TRBJ2-5	TGTGCCAGCAGCGTAGCCAGGGGGCGCGGGGAGACCCAGTACTTC	CASSVARGRGETQYF
15	TRBV9	NA	TRBD2	TRBJ2-7	TGTGCCAGCAGCGTGCGGATAGCGGGAGTGGGAGAGCAGTACTTC	CASSVRIAGVGEQYF
16	TRBV27	NA	NA	TRBJ1-1	TGTGCCGGCAGTCCCCACCCAGGGGCGGGGAACACTGAAGCTTTCTTT	CAGSPHPGAGNTEAFF
15	TRBV14	NA	NA	TRBJ2-1	TGTGCCAGCAGCCAGGGGACTGGGGCCTACAATGAGCAGTTCTTC	CASSQGTGAYNEQFF